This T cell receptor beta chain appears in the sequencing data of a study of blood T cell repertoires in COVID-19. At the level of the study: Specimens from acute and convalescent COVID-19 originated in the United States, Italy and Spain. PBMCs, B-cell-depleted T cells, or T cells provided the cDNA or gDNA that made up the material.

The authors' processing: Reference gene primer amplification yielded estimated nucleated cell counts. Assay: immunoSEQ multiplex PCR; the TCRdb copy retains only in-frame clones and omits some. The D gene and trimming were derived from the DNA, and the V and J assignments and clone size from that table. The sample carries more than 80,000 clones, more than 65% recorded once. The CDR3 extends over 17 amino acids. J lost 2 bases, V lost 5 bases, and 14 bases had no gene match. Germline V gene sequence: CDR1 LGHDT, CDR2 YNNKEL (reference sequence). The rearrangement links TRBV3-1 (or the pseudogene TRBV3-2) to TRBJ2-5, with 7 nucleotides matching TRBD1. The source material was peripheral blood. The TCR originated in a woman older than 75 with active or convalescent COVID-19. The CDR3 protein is CASSYSRGDSKQETQYF. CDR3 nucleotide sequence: TGTGCCAGCAGCTACTCCCGAGGGGACAGCAAGCAAGAGACCCAGTACTTC.